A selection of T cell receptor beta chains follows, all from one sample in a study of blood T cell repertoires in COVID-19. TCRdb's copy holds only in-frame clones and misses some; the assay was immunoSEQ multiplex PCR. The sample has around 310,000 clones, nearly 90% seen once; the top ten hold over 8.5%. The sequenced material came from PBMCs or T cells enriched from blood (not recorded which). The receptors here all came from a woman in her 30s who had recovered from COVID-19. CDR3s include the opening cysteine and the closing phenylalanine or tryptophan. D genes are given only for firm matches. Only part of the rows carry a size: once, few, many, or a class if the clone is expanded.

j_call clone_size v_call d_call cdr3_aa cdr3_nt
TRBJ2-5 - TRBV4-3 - CASSQVRDNWGEQVQETQYF TGCGCCAGCAGCCAAGTACGGGATAATTGGGGGGAACAGGTTCAAGAGACCCAGTACTTC
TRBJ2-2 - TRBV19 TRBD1 CASSSGQGTIGELFF TGTGCCAGTAGTTCGGGACAGGGAACAATCGGGGAGCTGTTTTTT
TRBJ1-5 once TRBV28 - CASQRADSSNQPQHF TGTGCCAGCCAACGAGCCGACAGTAGCAATCAGCCCCAGCATTTT
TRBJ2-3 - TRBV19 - CASSAASSRTDTQYF TGTGCCAGTAGCGCCGCGTCGAGCCGCACAGATACGCAGTATTTT
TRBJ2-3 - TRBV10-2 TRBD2 CASSGLSSGRGTDTQYF TGCGCCAGCAGTGGACTGTCGAGCGGGAGAGGGACAGATACGCAGTATTTT
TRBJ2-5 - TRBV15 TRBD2 CATSSNSGEYQETQYF TGTGCCACCAGCAGCAATAGCGGGGAATACCAAGAGACCCAGTACTTC
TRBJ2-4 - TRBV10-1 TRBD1 CAFHGLGGRKNIQYF TGCGCCTTCCATGGTTTAGGGGGCAGGAAAAACATTCAGTACTTC
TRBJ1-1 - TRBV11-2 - CASSSDRNTEAFF TGTGCCAGCAGCTCGGACAGGAACACTGAAGCTTTCTTT
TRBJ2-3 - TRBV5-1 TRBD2 CASSLVGGGYTDTQYF TGCGCCAGCAGCTTGGTTGGGGGAGGGTACACAGATACGCAGTATTTT
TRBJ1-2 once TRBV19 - CASSINSGTPGGYTF TGTGCCAGTAGTATCAATTCGGGGACTCCGGGCGGCTACACCTTC
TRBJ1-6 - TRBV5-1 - CASSPGHTDSPLHF TGCGCCAGCAGCCCTGGACATACTGATTCACCCCTCCACTTT
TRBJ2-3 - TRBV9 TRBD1 CASSVQGETDTQYF TGTGCCAGCAGCGTTCAGGGGGAGACAGATACGCAGTATTTT
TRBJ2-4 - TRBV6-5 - CASSYSKQGINIQYF TGTGCCAGCAGTTACTCGAAGCAGGGGATAAACATTCAGTACTTC
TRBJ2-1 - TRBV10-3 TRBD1 CAISESGTGRNEQFF TGTGCCATCAGTGAGTCAGGGACAGGGAGGAATGAGCAGTTCTTC
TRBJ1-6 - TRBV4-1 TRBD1 CASSGLTGNNSPLHF TGCGCCAGCAGCGGCCTGACAGGGAATAATTCACCCCTCCACTTT
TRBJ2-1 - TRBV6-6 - CASSPYNEQFF TGTGCCAGCAGTCCGTACAATGAGCAGTTCTTC
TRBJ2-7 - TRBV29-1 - CSVSTGRGEQYF TGCAGCGTTTCCACAGGGAGGGGCGAGCAGTACTTC
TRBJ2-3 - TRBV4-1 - CASSPVSRPTDTQYF TGCGCCAGCAGCCCTGTGTCGAGGCCCACAGATACGCAGTATTTT
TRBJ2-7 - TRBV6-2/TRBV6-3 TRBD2 CASSHPPTSASSYEQYF TGTGCCAGCAGCCACCCCCCGACTAGCGCAAGCTCCTACGAGCAGTACTTC
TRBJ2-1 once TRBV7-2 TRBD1 CASRDWTGDYNEQFF TGTGCCAGCAGGGATTGGACAGGGGATTACAATGAGCAGTTCTTC
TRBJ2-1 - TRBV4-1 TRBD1 CASSQDRGDRGRNEQFF TGCGCCAGCAGCCAAGATCGGGGGGACAGGGGGCGGAATGAGCAGTTCTTC
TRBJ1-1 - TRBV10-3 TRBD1 CAISDSRDSRTEAFF TGTGCCATCAGTGATTCTCGGGACAGTCGGACTGAAGCTTTCTTT
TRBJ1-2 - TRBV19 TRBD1 CASSILQGIYGYTF TGTGCCAGTAGTATTCTACAGGGGATCTATGGCTACACCTTC
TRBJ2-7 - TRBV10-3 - CAISGAYEQYF TGTGCCATATCAGGGGCCTACGAGCAGTACTTC
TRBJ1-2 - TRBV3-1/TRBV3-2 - CASSVQQGNYGYTF TGTGCCAGCAGCGTCCAACAGGGAAACTATGGCTACACCTTC
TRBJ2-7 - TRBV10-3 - CAIGQLYEQYF TGTGCCATCGGGCAGCTCTACGAGCAGTACTTC
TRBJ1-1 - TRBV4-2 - CASSQETRPGEAFF TGTGCCAGCAGCCAAGAGACCCGGCCGGGTGAAGCTTTCTTT
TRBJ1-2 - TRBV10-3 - CAISESPRQVNYTF TGTGCCATCAGTGAGTCCCCTCGACAGGTGAACTACACCTTC
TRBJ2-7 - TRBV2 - CASSEQGLSGNEQYF TGTGCCAGCAGTGAACAGGGGTTAAGTGGGAACGAGCAGTACTTC
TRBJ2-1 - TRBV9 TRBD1 CASSDPTGGHRDSYNEQFF TGTGCCAGCAGCGATCCGACAGGGGGCCACCGGGACTCCTACAATGAGCAGTTCTTC
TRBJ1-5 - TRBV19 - CASSPRAGGNQPQHF TGTGCCAGTAGTCCAAGGGCAGGGGGCAATCAGCCCCAGCATTTT
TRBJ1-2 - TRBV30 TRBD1 CAWRVGGGGGWYGYTF TGTGCCTGGAGGGTAGGGGGCGGTGGAGGTTGGTATGGCTACACCTTC
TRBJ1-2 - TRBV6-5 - CASSYSRDSSRSGYTF TGTGCCAGCAGTTACTCGAGGGACTCCTCGAGAAGTGGCTACACCTTC
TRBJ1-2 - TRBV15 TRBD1 CATGDRGHQNYGYTF TGTGCCACCGGGGACAGGGGACATCAGAACTATGGCTACACCTTC
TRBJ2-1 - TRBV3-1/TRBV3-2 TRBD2 CASSPTSGSKGEQFF TGTGCCAGCAGCCCGACTAGCGGGAGTAAGGGTGAGCAGTTCTTC
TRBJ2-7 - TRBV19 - CASRIGSGVLYEQYF TGTGCCAGTCGGATAGGGTCCGGAGTCCTCTACGAGCAGTACTTC
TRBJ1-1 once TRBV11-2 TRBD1 CASSRNKDRETEAFF TGTGCCAGCAGCCGAAATAAGGACAGGGAGACTGAAGCTTTCTTT
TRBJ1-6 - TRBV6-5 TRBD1 CASREGQGGSPLHF TGTGCCAGCAGGGAGGGACAGGGAGGTTCACCCCTCCACTTT
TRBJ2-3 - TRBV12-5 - CASGSVGDTQYF TGTGCTAGTGGCTCGGTTGGAGATACGCAGTATTTT
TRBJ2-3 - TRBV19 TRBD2 CASSPLADLSTDTQYF TGTGCCAGTAGCCCCCTAGCGGACCTTAGCACAGATACGCAGTATTTT
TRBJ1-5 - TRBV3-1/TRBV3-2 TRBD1 CASSLRTGDNQPQHF TGTGCCAGCAGCCTCCGGACAGGGGACAATCAGCCCCAGCATTTT
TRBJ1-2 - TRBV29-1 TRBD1 CSVQGTGGADGYTF TGCAGCGTACAAGGGACAGGGGGCGCGGATGGCTACACCTTC